This paragraph covers one T cell receptor beta chain sequence. Its antigen is currently unknown. Method: immunoSEQ multiplex PCR; TCRdb's copy keeps in-frame clones and lacks some. The sample holds about 140,000 clones, just over 90% seen once. Trimming took 4 bases from V and 1 from J, leaving 13 bases between them. CDR3 length: 15 residues. Germline assignment: CDR1 SNHLY and CDR2 FYNNEI. The sample originates from a study of OX40 agonist ivuxolimab in advanced cancers. Study as a whole: Of mixed ages from 23 to 79 and averaging around 60 years, the group was over 80% male. Partial response was recorded in three patients: one hepatocellular carcinoma and two cutaneous melanoma cases. The study, taken as a whole, reports: Determination of antigen specificity was not performed for the expanded peripheral T cells.

This receptor was taken from an adult with an advanced solid tumor such as melanoma, head and neck, liver or kidney cancer. Sequencing used CD4+ or CD8+ T cells sorted from blood, obtained in a trial of the OX40 agonist ivuxolimab. The rearrangement uses TRBV2 and TRBJ2-5; possibly TRBD1 for D (6 bases). DNA for the CDR3: TGTGCCAGCAGTGCCAGTGGGACATTCCAAGAGACCCAGTACTTC. Translation gives CASSASGTFQETQYF.